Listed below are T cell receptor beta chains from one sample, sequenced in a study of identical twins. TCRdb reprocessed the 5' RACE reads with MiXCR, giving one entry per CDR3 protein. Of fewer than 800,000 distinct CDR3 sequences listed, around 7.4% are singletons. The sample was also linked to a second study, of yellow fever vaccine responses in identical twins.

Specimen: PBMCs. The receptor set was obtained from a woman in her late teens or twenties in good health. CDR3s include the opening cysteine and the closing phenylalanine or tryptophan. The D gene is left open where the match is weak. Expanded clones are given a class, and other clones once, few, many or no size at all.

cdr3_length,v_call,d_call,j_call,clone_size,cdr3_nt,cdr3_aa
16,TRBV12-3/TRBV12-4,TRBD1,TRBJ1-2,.,TGTGCCAGCAGTTTAGATGCGACAGGGTGGGGGTATGGCTACACCTTC,CASSLDATGWGYGYTF
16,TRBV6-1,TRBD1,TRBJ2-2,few,TGTGCCAGCAGTGATACCGGGACAGGGATACCCGGGGAGCTGTTTTTT,CASSDTGTGIPGELFF
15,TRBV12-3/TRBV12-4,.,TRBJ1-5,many,TGTGCCAGCAGCCTGAGGGAAAATAGCAATCAGCCCCAGCATTTT,CASSLRENSNQPQHF
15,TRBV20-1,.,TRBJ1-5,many,TGCAGTGCTAGTATGGGGGCGCAGAGCAATCAGCCCCAGCATTTT,CSASMGAQSNQPQHF
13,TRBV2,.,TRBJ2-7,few,TGTGCCAGCGTGGACAAGCGAGTCGGGGAGCAGTACTTC,CASVDKRVGEQYF
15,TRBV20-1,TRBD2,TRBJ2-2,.,TGCAGTGCTAGAGCTACGGGAGGTCGCACCGGGGAGCTGTTTTTT,CSARATGGRTGELFF
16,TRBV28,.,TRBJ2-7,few,TGTGCCAGCAGTTTCTATTGGTCGGGTCTCTCCTACGAGCAGTACTTC,CASSFYWSGLSYEQYF
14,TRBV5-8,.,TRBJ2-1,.,TGTGCCAGCAGCTTGAGGCTCCTCTTCTATGAGCAGTTCTTC,CASSLRLLFYEQFF
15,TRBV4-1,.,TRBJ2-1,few,TGCGCCAGCAGCCAAGATCCCCTTGGAGTAACTGAGCAGTTCTTC,CASSQDPLGVTEQFF
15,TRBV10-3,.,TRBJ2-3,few,TGTGCCATCAGGCGGGACGGCTCTAGCACAGATACGCAGTATTTT,CAIRRDGSSTDTQYF
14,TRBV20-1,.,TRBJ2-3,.,TGCAGTGCTCCTGGGGGTTGGGGGGCAGATACGCAGTATTTT,CSAPGGWGADTQYF
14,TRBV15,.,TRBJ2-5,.,TGTGCCACCAGCAGGGGCGGGACCCAAGAGACCCAGTACTTC,CATSRGGTQETQYF
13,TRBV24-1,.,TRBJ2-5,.,TGTGCCACCAGTGATTCAACCCCCGAGACCCAGTACTTC,CATSDSTPETQYF
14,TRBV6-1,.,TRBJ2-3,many,TGTGCCAGCTCTGGCGGGGAGATCACAGATACGCAGTATTTT,CASSGGEITDTQYF
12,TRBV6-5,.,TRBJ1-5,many,TGTGCCAGCAGGGAGGGGAATCAGCCCCAGCATTTT,CASREGNQPQHF
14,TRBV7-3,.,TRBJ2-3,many,TGTGCCAGCAGCTTAGACGTTAGCACAGATACGCAGTATTTT,CASSLDVSTDTQYF
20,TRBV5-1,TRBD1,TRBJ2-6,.,TGCGCCAGCAGCTTGGCGACAGGGGGCGATTTAGTCTCTGGGGCCAACGTCCTGACTTTC,CASSLATGGDLVSGANVLTF
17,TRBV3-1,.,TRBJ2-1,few,TGTGCCAGCAGCCAAGATGTCGAACGGGGTACGTACAATGAGCAGTTCTTC,CASSQDVERGTYNEQFF
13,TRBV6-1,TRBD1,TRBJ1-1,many,TGTGCCAGCACGGACAGGGGCAACACTGAAGCTTTCTTT,CASTDRGNTEAFF
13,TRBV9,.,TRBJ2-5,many,TGTGCCAGCAGCGAGGGCTTTCAAGAGACCCAGTACTTC,CASSEGFQETQYF
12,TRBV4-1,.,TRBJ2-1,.,TGCGCCAGCAGCGGGTCTGGGCAGGAGCAGTTCTTC,CASSGSGQEQFF
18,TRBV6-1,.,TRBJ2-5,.,TGTGCCAGCAGTGAAACAGACCAAGGTTGGGGGGGCCGGGGGACCCAGTACTTC,CASSETDQGWGGRGTQYF
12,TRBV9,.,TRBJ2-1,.,TGTGCCAGCAGCAAGAAGTGGGATGAGCAGTTCTTC,CASSKKWDEQFF
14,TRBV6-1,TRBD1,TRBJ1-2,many,TGTGCCAGCAGTAAATACAGGGGAGGCTATGGCTACACCTTC,CASSKYRGGYGYTF
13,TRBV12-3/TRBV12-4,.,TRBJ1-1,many,TGTGCCAGCAGTTTGGTGGCGGGCGCTGAAGCTTTCTTT,CASSLVAGAEAFF
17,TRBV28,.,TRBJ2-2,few,TGTGCCAGCAGTTCATTTGGGGAGCGGGTGAACACCGGGGAGCTGTTTTTT,CASSSFGERVNTGELFF
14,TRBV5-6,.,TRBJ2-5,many,TGTGCCAGCAGCGGCGAAGGGGTCCAAGAGACCCAGTACTTC,CASSGEGVQETQYF
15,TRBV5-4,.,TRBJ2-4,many,TGTGCCAGCAGCTTGGCGGGAGAGGGGGAGGACATTCAGTACTTC,CASSLAGEGEDIQYF
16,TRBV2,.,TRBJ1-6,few,TGTGCCAGCACCCCGGGAAGGACCAACGTTGGTTCACCCCTCCACTTT,CASTPGRTNVGSPLHF
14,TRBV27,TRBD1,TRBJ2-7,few,TGTGCCAGCACCCCCTCGACAGGGAGCTACGAGCAGTACTTC,CASTPSTGSYEQYF
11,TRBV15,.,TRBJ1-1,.,TGTGCCACCAGACTAAACACTGAAGCTTTCTTT,CATRLNTEAFF
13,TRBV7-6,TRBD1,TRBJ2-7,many,TGTGCCAGCAGCTTTGACAGGGGGGACGAGCAGTACTTC,CASSFDRGDEQYF
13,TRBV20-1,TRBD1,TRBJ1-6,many,TGCAGCCCGGCGGGACAGGGCGCCTCACCCCTCCACTTT,CSPAGQGASPLHF
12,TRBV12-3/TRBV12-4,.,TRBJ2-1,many,TGTGCCAGCAGTCTAGGAGGGGATGAGCAGTTCTTC,CASSLGGDEQFF
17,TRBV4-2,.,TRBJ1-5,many,TGTGCCAGCAGCCAAGAATGGGAACTCAATAGCAATCAGCCCCAGCATTTT,CASSQEWELNSNQPQHF
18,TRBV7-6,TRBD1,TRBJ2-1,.,TGTGCCAGCAGCTCCTTGCGTTTGGGGACAGGGGATTTAAATGAGCAGTTCTTC,CASSSLRLGTGDLNEQFF
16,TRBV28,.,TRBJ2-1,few,TGTGCCAGCAGGATAGACGGACAGAGCTCCTACAATGAGCAGTTCTTC,CASRIDGQSSYNEQFF
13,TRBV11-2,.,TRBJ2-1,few,TGTGCCAGCGGGGGTCACGGTTACAATGAGCAGTTCTTC,CASGGHGYNEQFF
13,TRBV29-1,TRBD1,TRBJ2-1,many,TGCAGCGCTTCGGGACAGGGAAACAATGAGCAGTTCTTC,CSASGQGNNEQFF
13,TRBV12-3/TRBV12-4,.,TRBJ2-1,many,TGTGCCAGCAGTCTACCCCCAAACAATGAGCAGTTCTTC,CASSLPPNNEQFF
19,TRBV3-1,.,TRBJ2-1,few,TGTGCCAGCAGCCCCCCCCCGGGCGCCCCAGGCGGGGTCCACAATGAGCAGTTCTTC,CASSPPPGAPGGVHNEQFF
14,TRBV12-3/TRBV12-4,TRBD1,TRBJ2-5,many,TGTGCCAGCAGTTCGACAGGGGTCGGTGAGACCCAGTACTTC,CASSSTGVGETQYF
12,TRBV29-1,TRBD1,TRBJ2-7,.,TGCAGCGTTGGACAGGGGGTCAACGAGCAGTACTTC,CSVGQGVNEQYF
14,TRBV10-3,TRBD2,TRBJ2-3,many,TGTGCCATCAGTGATGGAGCGGGACCAGATACGCAGTATTTT,CAISDGAGPDTQYF
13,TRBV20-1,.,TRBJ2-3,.,TGCAGTGCTCCCCGGGGGCGGACAGATACGCAGTATTTT,CSAPRGRTDTQYF
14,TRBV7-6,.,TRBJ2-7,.,TGTGCCAGCAGCTTAGCAAAGTTCCCTTACGAGCAGTACTTC,CASSLAKFPYEQYF
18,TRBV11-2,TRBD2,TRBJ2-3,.,TGTGCCAGCAGCTTAGTGGCTCTACTAGCGGGAGGTACAGATACGCAGTATTTT,CASSLVALLAGGTDTQYF
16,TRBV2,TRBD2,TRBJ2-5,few,TGTGCCAGCAGTGAGGGGCTAGCGGGCTACCAAGAGACCCAGTACTTC,CASSEGLAGYQETQYF